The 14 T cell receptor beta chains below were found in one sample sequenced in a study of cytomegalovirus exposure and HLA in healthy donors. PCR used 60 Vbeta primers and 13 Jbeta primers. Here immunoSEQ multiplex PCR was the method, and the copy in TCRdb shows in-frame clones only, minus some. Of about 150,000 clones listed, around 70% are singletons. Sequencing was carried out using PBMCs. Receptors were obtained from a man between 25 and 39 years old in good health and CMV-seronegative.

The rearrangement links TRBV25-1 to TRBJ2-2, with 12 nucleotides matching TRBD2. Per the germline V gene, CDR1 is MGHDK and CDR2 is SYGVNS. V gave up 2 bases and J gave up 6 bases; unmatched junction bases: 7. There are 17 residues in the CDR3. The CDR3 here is CASSEPPSGGASGELFF. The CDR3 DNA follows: TGTGCCAGCAGTGAACCCCCTAGCGGGGGGGCCTCCGGGGAGCTGTTTTTT.

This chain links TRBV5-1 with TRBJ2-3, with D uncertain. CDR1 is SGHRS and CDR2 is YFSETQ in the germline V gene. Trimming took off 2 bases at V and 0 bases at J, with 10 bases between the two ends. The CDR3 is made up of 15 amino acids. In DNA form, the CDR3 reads TGCGCCAGCAGCTTCGGCGGCCTTAGCACAGATACGCAGTATTTT. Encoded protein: CASSFGGLSTDTQYF.

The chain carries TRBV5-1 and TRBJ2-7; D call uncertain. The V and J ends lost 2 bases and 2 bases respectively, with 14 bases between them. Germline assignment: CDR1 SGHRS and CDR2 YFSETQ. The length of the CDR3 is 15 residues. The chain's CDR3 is CASSLVPGIPYEQYF. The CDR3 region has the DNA TGCGCCAGCAGCTTAGTGCCAGGTATCCCCTACGAGCAGTACTTC.

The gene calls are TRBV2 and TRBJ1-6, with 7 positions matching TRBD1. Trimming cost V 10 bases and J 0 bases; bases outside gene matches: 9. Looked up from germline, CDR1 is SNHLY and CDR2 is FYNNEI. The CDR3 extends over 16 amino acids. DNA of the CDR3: TGTGCCACGCAGGGGGAGATTTACTCCTATAATTCACCCCTCCACTTT. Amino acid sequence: CATQGEIYSYNSPLHF. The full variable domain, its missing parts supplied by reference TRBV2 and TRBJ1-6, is EPEVTQTPSHQVTQMGQEVILRCVPISNHLYFYWYRQILGQKVEFLVSFYNNEISEKSEIFDDQFSVERPDGSNFTLKIRSTKLEDSAMYFCATQGEIYSYNSPLHFGNGTRLTVT.

The CDR3 DNA is TGCGCCAGCAGCTTGCAGGGTCGTCGTGAGCAGTTCTTC. The encoded protein is CASSLQGRREQFF. The chain combines TRBV5-1 with TRBJ2-1; the D gene is possibly TRBD1 (5 bases). Trimming cost V 1 base and J 9 bases, with 11 bases left between them. The CDR3 is made up of 13 amino acids. Germline CDR1 is SGHRS and CDR2 is YFSETQ.

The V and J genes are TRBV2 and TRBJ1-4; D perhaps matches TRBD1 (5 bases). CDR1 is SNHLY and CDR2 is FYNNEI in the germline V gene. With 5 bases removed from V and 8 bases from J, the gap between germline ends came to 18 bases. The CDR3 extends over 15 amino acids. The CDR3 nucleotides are TGTGCCAGCAGTTCCGCCCGCTTCGACAGCGAAAAACTGTTTTTT. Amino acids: CASSSARFDSEKLFF.

This CDR3 reads CASSPQGAHEKLFF. As DNA, the CDR3 is TGTGCCAGCTCACCCCAGGGGGCGCACGAAAAACTGTTTTTT. The chain has TRBV18 and TRBJ1-4, with TRBD1 matching over 8 bases. The CDR3 spans 14 residues. V gave up 3 bases and J gave up 8 bases; unmatched junction bases: 5. Per the germline V gene, CDR1 is KGHSH and CDR2 is LQKENI.

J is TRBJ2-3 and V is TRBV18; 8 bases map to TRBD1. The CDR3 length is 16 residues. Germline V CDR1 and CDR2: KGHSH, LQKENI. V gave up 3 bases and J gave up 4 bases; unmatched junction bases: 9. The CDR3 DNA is TGTGCCAGCTCACCGTCCGGACAGGGACTGGCAGATACGCAGTATTTT. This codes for CASSPSGQGLADTQYF.

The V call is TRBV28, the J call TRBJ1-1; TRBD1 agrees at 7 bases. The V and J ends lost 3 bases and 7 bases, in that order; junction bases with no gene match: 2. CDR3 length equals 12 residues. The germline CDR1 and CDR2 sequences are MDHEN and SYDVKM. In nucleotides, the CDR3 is TGTGCCAGCAGTTTGGGGGACAGTGAAGCTTTCTTT. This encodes CASSLGDSEAFF.

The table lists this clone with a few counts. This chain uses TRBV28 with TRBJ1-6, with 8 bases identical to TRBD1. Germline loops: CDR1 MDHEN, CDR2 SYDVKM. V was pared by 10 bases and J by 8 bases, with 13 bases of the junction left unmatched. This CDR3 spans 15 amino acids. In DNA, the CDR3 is TGTGCCACCTGGAGGCAGGGGGCGAGGCATTCACCCCTCCACTTT. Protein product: CATWRQGARHSPLHF.

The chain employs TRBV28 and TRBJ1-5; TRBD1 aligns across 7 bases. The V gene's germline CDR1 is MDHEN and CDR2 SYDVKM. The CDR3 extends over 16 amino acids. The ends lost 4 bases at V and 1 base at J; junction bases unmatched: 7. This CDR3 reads CASSSSDRLSNQPQHF. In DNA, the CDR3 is TGTGCCAGCAGTTCGTCGGACAGGTTGAGCAATCAGCCCCAGCATTTT.

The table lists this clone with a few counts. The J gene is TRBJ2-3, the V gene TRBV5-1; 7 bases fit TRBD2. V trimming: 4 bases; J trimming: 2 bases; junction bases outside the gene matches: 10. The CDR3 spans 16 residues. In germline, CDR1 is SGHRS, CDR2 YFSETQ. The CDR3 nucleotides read TGCGCCAGCAGCCCATACTTGGGAGGGAACACAGATACGCAGTATTTT. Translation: CASSPYLGGNTDTQYF.

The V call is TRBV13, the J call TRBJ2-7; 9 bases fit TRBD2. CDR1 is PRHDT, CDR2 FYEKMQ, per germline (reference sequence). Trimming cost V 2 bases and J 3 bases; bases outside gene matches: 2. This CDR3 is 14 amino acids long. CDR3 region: CASSLTAGGYEQYF. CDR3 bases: TGTGCCAGCAGCTTAACAGCGGGGGGCTACGAGCAGTACTTC.

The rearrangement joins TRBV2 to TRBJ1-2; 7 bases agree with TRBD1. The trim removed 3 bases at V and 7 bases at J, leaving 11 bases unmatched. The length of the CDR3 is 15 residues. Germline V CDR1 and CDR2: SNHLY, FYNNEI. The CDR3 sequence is CASSDDDGTAFGYTF. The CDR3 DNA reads TGTGCCAGCAGTGATGACGATGGGACAGCCTTTGGCTACACCTTC.